These 26 T cell receptor beta chains came from one sample sequenced in a study of tumor and adjacent non-tumor tissue in lung cancer. Three rounds of nested PCR, following a modified ARM-PCR protocol, produced the TCRbeta library. TCRdb re-called the multiplex PCR reads with MiXCR, one entry per CDR3 protein. The profile shows about 48,000 distinct CDR3 sequences, 64% of them singletons. RNA was extracted from bulk tissue without any cell sorting. Distant lung tissue was collected more than 3 cm away from the tumor edge. The specimen was distant non-tumor lung tissue. These receptors all come from a woman aged 70-85 years with non-small cell lung cancer.

Comments on this clonotype: No conserved phenylalanine or tryptophan is present at the end of the CDR3, so a read error is the likely explanation. The V gene is TRBV4-2, the J gene TRBJ2-7; 10 bases fit TRBD2. The CDR3 contains 22 residues. Per germline, CDR1 LGHNA and CDR2 YNFKEQ. CDR3 sequence (DNA): TGTGCCGGCAGCCAAGTTTTCATCAGATTACTAGCGGGATTACCGAGTTCCTACGAGCAGTACTTA. It codes for CAGSQVFIRLLAGLPSSYEQYL.

Concerning this clonotype itself: Since the CDR3 does not end with the conserved phenylalanine or tryptophan, this likely comes from a read error. The DNA is left out, because the CDR3 cannot be placed on it with certainty; the CDR3 is given as TCRdb lists it. This chain joins TRBV5-1 and TRBJ2-5; TRBD2 is taken as the D call from the table, unchecked against the DNA. Germline CDR1 and CDR2: SGHRS and YFSETQ. The CDR3 is 16 residues long, ends included. CDR3 amino acids: CASSKLTSGDGETKYL.

On this clonotype: It may be a read error: a sequence one base away is much more abundant. The chain carries TRBV5-1 and TRBJ2-5; 8 bases agree with TRBD2. V lost 4 bases, J lost 2 bases, and 10 bases stayed unmatched. There are 16 residues in the CDR3. CDR1 and CDR2 from the germline V gene are SGHRS and YFSETQ. Here the CDR3 DNA reads TGCGCCAGCAGCGGTGGGGGACTAGGCGATCAAGAGACCCAGTACTTC. As protein: CASSGGGLGDQETQYF.

Comments on this clonotype: A read error may produce the germline difference seen at one junction end. V gene TRBV7-9 combines with J gene TRBJ1-2; D is undetermined. CDR1 and CDR2 from the germline V gene are SEHNR and FQNEAQ (reference sequence). The length of the CDR3 is 11 residues. The CDR3 region has the DNA TGTGCCAGCAGCTTAAACTTTGGCTACACCTTC. Translation gives CASSLNFGYTF.

This clonotype turned up a few times. The chain combines TRBV20-1 with TRBJ1-3; D is uncertain. CDR1 and CDR2 from the germline V gene are DFQATT and SNEGSKA (reference sequence). Between the trimmed V and J ends, which lost 6 bases and 2 bases, there was a span of 11 bases. The CDR3 sequence is 13 residues long. CDR3 sequence: CSAPQTTGNTIYF. For the CDR3, the DNA is TGCAGTGCCCCCCAGACTACTGGAAACACCATATATTTT.

A remark on this clonotype: The junction departs from the called germline gene at one end, perhaps through a read error. This chain uses TRBV29-1 with TRBJ2-2, with 11 positions matching TRBD1. Germline values: CDR1 SQVTM, CDR2 ANQGSEA. The CDR3 has 14 amino acids. CDR3 in DNA: TGCAGCCTAGGGACAGGGGGTTCCACCTGGGAGCTGTTTTTT. Residues: CSLGTGGSTWELFF.

Remarks on this clonotype: Germline is not matched at one junction end, which may reflect a read error. The genes are TRBV11-3 and TRBJ2-3; D gene uncertain. CDR1 SGHNT and CDR2 YENEEA come from the germline V gene. The CDR3 has 14 residues. In DNA, the CDR3 is TGCGCCAGCAGCTTTGGGCATGGGATAGATACGCAGTATTTT. This translates into CASSFGHGIDTQYF.

Comments on this clonotype: A much larger clone is a single base away; this may be a read error. The chain employs TRBV5-1 and TRBJ1-1; D perhaps matches TRBD1 (6 bases). Germline-derived CDR1 and CDR2 are SGHRS and YFSETQ. This CDR3 is built from 14 residues. CDR3 amino acids: CASNLGGGSTEAFF. For the CDR3, the DNA is TGCGCCAGCAACTTGGGAGGGGGAAGCACTGAAGCTTTCTTT.

For this clonotype: Germline is not matched at one junction end, which may reflect a read error. The CDR3 sequence: CNASSLPRQGAVTEAFF. In DNA, the CDR3 is TGCAATGCTAGCTCGCTTCCACGTCAGGGGGCAGTCACTGAAGCTTTCTTT. The chain is built from TRBV20-1 and TRBJ1-1; 8 nucleotides align to TRBD1. From germline, CDR1 is DFQATT and CDR2 SNEGSKA (reference sequence). This CDR3 has 17 amino acids.

A remark on this clonotype: A read error may account for a junction end that differs from germline. This chain joins TRBV6-5 and TRBJ2-6; D might be TRBD2 (5 bases). The CDR3 has 14 residues. Per the germline V gene, CDR1 is MNHEY and CDR2 is SVGAGI. The CDR3 DNA reads TGTGTCAGCAGCGGAAGCTCTGGTGCCAACGTCCTGACTTTC. It translates to CVSSGSSGANVLTF.

This sequence joins TRBV6-1 and TRBJ2-1; 8 nucleotides line up with TRBD2. Unmatched junction bases numbered 11, after V lost 2 bases and J lost 8 bases. The germline gives CDR1 MNHNS, CDR2 SASEGT. The CDR3 is 16 residues long. The CDR3 DNA sequence: TGTGCCAGCAGTGAAATGCGGGGGGCCCTATACTATGAGCAGTTCTTC. Its protein is CASSEMRGALYYEQFF.

This clonotype came up once. The rearrangement joins TRBV28 to TRBJ1-5; D uncertain. The CDR3 runs to 18 residues. Germline values: CDR1 MDHEN, CDR2 SYDVKM. V was pared by 7 bases and J by 1 base, with 23 bases between. The CDR3 region has the DNA TGTGCCAGCATCTTCTTACGTGTGATAGCCTGGAGCAATCAGCCCCAGCATTTT. Translating it yields CASIFLRVIAWSNQPQHF.

This clonotype was counted a few times. A read error is possible here, since a much larger clone lies one base away. This chain connects TRBV5-5 to TRBJ2-1; tentative D call: TRBD2 (5 bases). From germline, CDR1 is SGHKS and CDR2 YYEKEE (reference sequence). This CDR3 region has 15 residues. V lost 3 bases and J 0 bases, leaving 10 bases between the germline ends. The CDR3 nucleotides read TGTGCCAGCAGCTATACACGGGGCTCCTACAATGAGCAGTTCTTC. This encodes CASSYTRGSYNEQFF.

This clonotype has just one count. A much larger clone is a single base away; this may be a read error. The rearrangement uses TRBV5-6 and TRBJ2-1, with 9 nucleotides matching TRBD2. The CDR3 is made up of 16 amino acids. The germline V gene encodes CDR1 SGHDT and CDR2 YYEEEE. Germline trimming cut 4 bases from V and 8 bases from J; bases unmatched to any gene: 13. CDR3 amino acids: CASSRRLAGVMDEQFF. The CDR3 nucleotides are TGTGCCAGCAGCAGGCGATTAGCGGGAGTTATGGATGAGCAGTTCTTC. The entire variable domain, with the rest obtained from reference TRBV5-6 and TRBJ2-1, is as follows: DAGVTQSPTHLIKTRGQQVTLRCSPKSGHDTVSWYQQALGQGPQFIFQYYEEEERQRGNFPDRFSGHQFPNYSSELNVNALLLGDSALYLCASSRRLAGVMDEQFFGPGTRLTVL.

The chain employs TRBV28 and TRBJ1-1, with D hard to call. The CDR3 contains 14 residues. CDR1 and CDR2 (germline): MDHEN, SYDVKM. V lost 5 bases and J 3 bases, leaving 13 bases between the germline ends. The CDR3 protein is CASSVLSDDTEAFF. Written as DNA, the CDR3 is TGTGCCAGCAGTGTCCTATCGGATGACACTGAAGCTTTCTTT.

This clonotype has just one count. The chain employs TRBV11-3 and TRBJ2-2, with TRBD1 matching 7 bases. V lost 5 bases to trimming and J lost 11 bases; unmatched junction nucleotides: 14. Germline CDR1 reads SGHNT; CDR2 reads YENEEA. The CDR3 has 15 residues. The CDR3 reads CASSASGQVNTELFF. CDR3 DNA sequence: TGTGCCAGCAGCGCGTCCGGACAGGTAAACACCGAGCTGTTTTTT.

Worth noting for this clonotype: A read error may explain this, as a much larger clone is one base away. This rearrangement joins TRBV7-9 to TRBJ2-2; no firm D call. This CDR3 has 14 amino acids. Germline V gene lookup returns CDR1 SEHNR and CDR2 FQNEAQ (reference sequence). The CDR3 sequence is CDSSSTGGTGELFF. The CDR3 region has the DNA TGTGACAGCAGCTCGACGGGTGGCACCGGGGAGCTGTTTTTT.

A few counts support this clonotype. The junction and the germline gene differ at one end; a read error may be behind it. This sequence joins TRBV4-1 and TRBJ1-1; 7 nucleotides line up with TRBD1. The CDR3 is 17 amino acids. Germline CDR1 is MGHRA and CDR2 is YSYEKL. The CDR3 DNA sequence: TGCGCCAGCAGCCAAGACGACCAGGACAGGCCGAACACTGGAGCTTTCTTT. Amino acids: CASSQDDQDRPNTGAFF.

CDR3 region: CASRQRQGVTNEQFF. CDR3 DNA sequence: TGTGCCAGTAGACAAAGACAGGGAGTCACCAATGAGCAGTTCTTC. This chain links TRBV4-2 with TRBJ2-1; TRBD1 aligns across 7 bases. The CDR3 totals 15 residues. Per germline, CDR1 LGHNA and CDR2 YNFKEQ. Trimming at V came to 9 bases and at J to 6 bases, leaving 14 bases not matched to a gene.

Worth noting for this clonotype: As the CDR3 is not closed by the conserved phenylalanine or tryptophan, this likely results from a read error. The chain links TRBV11-3 to TRBJ2-3, with D perhaps matching TRBD2 (6 bases). The CDR3 has 17 residues. Germline CDR1 and CDR2: SGHNT and YENEEA. The CDR3 here is CVGSQYTREESTDTQYV. CDR3 nucleotide sequence: TGTGTCGGCAGCCAATACACCAGGGAGGAGAGCACAGATACGCAGTATGTT.

Of note for this clonotype: One junction end disagrees with the germline gene, perhaps due to a read error. The rearrangement links TRBV4-2 to TRBJ2-7; D is ambiguous. CDR3 length: 13 amino acids. CDR1 and CDR2 (germline): LGHNA, YNFKEQ. As DNA, the CDR3 is TGTGCCAGCAACCAAGAGGCTAGCTACGAGCAGTACTTC. This sequence encodes CASNQEASYEQYF.

V is TRBV6-6 and J is TRBJ2-1; the D is unclear. The germline V and J ends were trimmed by 2 bases and 12 bases, with 14 bases remaining between them. CDR3 size: 13 residues. CDR1 is MNHNY and CDR2 is SVGAGI in the germline V gene (reference sequence). In nucleotides, the CDR3 is TGTGCCAGCAGTTACGGGATATCTTATGGGCAGTTCTTC. Amino acids: CASSYGISYGQFF.

Remarks on this clonotype: A much bigger clone sits one base away, suggesting this may be a read error. The V gene is TRBV20-1, the J gene TRBJ2-7; TRBD1 matches at 9 bases. Germline V lookup: CDR1 DFQATT, CDR2 SNEGSKA (reference sequence). The length of the CDR3 is 14 residues. The CDR3 bases are TGCAGTGTTAGAGATGGGACAGGGTCTTACGAGCAGTACTTC. Translation gives CSVRDGTGSYEQYF.

This clonotype came up many times. The chain has TRBV12-3 or TRBV12-4 and TRBJ2-1; no clear D. The CDR3 has 15 residues. The V gene lost 5 bases and the J gene lost 0 bases, with 11 bases spanning the gap. CDR3 amino acids: CASSQHLSSYNEQFF. Written as DNA, the CDR3 is TGTGCCAGCAGTCAACACCTAAGCTCCTACAATGAGCAGTTCTTC.

As concerns this clonotype: A junction boundary mismatches the germline segment, possibly from a read error. This sequence joins TRBV5-1 and TRBJ1-1; 7 nucleotides match TRBD1. Looked up from germline, CDR1 is SGHRS and CDR2 is YFSETQ. The CDR3 is 15 amino acids. The CDR3 is CASSLAPGGGTEALF. The CDR3 nucleotides read TGCGCCAGCAGCTTGGCACCAGGGGGAGGGACTGAAGCTCTCTTT.

This clonotype was detected many times. The chain has TRBV11-2 and TRBJ2-7, with TRBD2 matching over 9 bases. Germline V gives CDR1 SGHAT, CDR2 FQNNGV. The CDR3 sequence is 15 residues long. The V segment lost 5 bases and the J segment 1 base; nucleotides outside the gene matches: 6. Written as DNA, the CDR3 is TGTGCCAGCAGCAAGACTAGCGGAGAATCCTACGAGCAGTACTTC. This translates into CASSKTSGESYEQYF.